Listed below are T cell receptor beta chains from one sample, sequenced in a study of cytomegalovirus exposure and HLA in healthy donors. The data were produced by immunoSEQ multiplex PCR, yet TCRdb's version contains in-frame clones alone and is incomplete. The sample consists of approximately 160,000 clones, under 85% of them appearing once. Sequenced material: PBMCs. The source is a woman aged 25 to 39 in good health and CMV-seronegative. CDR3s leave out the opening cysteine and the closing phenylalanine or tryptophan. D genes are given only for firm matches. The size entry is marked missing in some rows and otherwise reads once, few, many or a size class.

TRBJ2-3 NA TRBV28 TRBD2 ASSFLRERTDTQY
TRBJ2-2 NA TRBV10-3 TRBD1 AIGQGGLKPGELF
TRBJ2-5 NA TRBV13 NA ASSPRTIQETQY
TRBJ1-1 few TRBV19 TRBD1 ASSPRGRGEAF
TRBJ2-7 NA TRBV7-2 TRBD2 ASSLRLAGYEQY
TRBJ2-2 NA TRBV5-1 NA ASSLAGAGSGELF
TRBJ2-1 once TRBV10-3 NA AIRVGGTNEQF
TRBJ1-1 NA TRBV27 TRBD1 ASSLRTGGEAF
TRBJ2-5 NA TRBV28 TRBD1 ASSFTGEETQY
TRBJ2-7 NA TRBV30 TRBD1 AWSVPRTGRSYEQY
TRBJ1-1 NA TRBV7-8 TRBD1 ASSGTGDEAF
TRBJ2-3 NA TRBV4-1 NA ASSHVTRGADTQY
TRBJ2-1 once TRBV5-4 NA ASSPGDRGNEQF
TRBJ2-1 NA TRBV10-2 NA ASRGGYNEQF
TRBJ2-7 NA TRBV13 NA ASSPGDGQLFEQY
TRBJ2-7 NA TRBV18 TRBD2 ASSRSSGTYEQY
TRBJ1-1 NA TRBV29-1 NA SVDVGAGGNTEAF
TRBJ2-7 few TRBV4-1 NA ASSNTGFEQY
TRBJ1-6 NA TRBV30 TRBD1 AWSVGQGWNSPLH
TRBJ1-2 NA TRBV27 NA ASSLNLGRSYGYT
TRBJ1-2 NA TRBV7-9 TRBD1 ASSQRQGVSGYT
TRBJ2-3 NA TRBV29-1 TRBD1 SLVRGRARGDTQY
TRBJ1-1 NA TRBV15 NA ATSTLSGTEAF
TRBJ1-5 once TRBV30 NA AWSVAGGNQPRH
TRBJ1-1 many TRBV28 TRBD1 ASSFASGGTEAF
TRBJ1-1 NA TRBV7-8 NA ASSFAISFGLRTEAF